This T cell receptor (beta chain) appears in the sequencing data of a study of blood T cell repertoires in COVID-19. Method: immunoSEQ multiplex PCR; TCRdb's copy keeps in-frame clones and lacks some. The sample yields 28,000 or so clones, 80% to 90% seen once. The V end lost 2 bases, the J end lost 1 base, and 9 bases lay between the germline ends. CDR1 is SGHNT and CDR2 is YYREEE in the germline V gene (reference sequence). This CDR3 has 14 residues. This TCR came from an elderly woman with COVID-19, enrolled during active disease. Sequencing input: peripheral blood. The rearrangement joins TRBV5-4 to TRBJ1-2; tentatively, D is TRBD1 (5 bases). For the CDR3, the DNA is TGTGCCAGCAGCTTCGGGGGTTATAACTATGGCTACACCTTC. As protein: CASSFGGYNYGYTF. The whole variable domain, remainder taken from reference TRBV5-4 and TRBJ1-2, is ETGVTQSPTHLIKTRGQQVTLRCSSQSGHNTVSWYQQALGQGPQFIFQYYREEENGRGNFPPRFSGLQFPNYSSELNVNALELDDSALYLCASSFGGYNYGYTFGSGTRLTVV.